A single sample is the source of the 27 T cell receptor beta chains below, sequenced in a study of PD-L1 blockade in urothelial cancer. Time point reported: peripheral blood 6 weeks after treatment start. Sequencing used immunoSEQ multiplex PCR; TCRdb keeps in-frame clones, though not all of them. The sample includes about 130,000 clones, approximately 85% of them seen just once. The sample here was PBMCs, taken around atezolizumab (anti-PD-L1) treatment. The receptors shown here come from a man aged 50-59 years with urothelial cancer.

This clone was counted a single time. The gene calls are TRBV4-2 and TRBJ2-6, with 10 bases identical to TRBD2. The germline CDR1 and CDR2 sequences are LGHNA and YNFKEQ. The CDR3 consists of 19 residues. V lost 0 bases, J lost 3 bases, and 8 bases stayed unmatched. In nucleotides, the CDR3 is TGTGCCAGCAGCCAAGATGACTGGCTAGCGGGAGTTGGGGCCAACGTCCTGACTTTC. Protein product: CASSQDDWLAGVGANVLTF.

This clone was seen more than once but under ten times. CDR3 residues: CASSLMEGLYNEQFF. The CDR3 DNA reads as TGTGCCAGCAGCTTGATGGAGGGCCTATACAATGAGCAGTTCTTC. This rearrangement joins TRBV7-2 to TRBJ2-1; tentative D call: TRBD2 (6 bases). Germline values: CDR1 SGHTA, CDR2 FQGNSA. The CDR3 sequence is 15 residues long. Trimming removed 3 bases from V and 4 bases from J, with 13 bases in between.

The chain is built from TRBV14 and TRBJ2-1; TRBD2 is a possible D gene (5 bases). V was trimmed by 2 bases and J by 9 bases, leaving 11 bases between them. Germline loops: CDR1 SGHDN, CDR2 FVKESK. The CDR3 has 13 residues. The CDR3 loop is CASSQWIEGEQFF. In DNA, the CDR3 is TGTGCCAGCAGCCAATGGATTGAGGGTGAGCAGTTCTTC.

The chain recombines TRBV5-1 with TRBJ2-7; D is ambiguous. CDR3 size: 14 residues. V lost 0 bases and J lost 2, with 9 bases in between. CDR1 is SGHRS and CDR2 is YFSETQ in the germline V gene. The CDR3 DNA sequence: TGCGCCAGCAGCTTGGTAGTAGCCCCCTACGAGCAGTACTTC. Its protein product is CASSLVVAPYEQYF.

Here the CDR3 DNA reads TGTGCCAGCACTCCCCAACTAAACCTAGCGGGAGATGGGAATGAGCAGTTCTTC. Translated: CASTPQLNLAGDGNEQFF. The chain employs TRBV9 and TRBJ2-1, with 10 bases identical to TRBD2. The CDR3 runs to 18 residues. CDR1 is SGDLS and CDR2 is YYNGEE in the germline V gene. Unmatched junction bases numbered 19, after V lost 6 bases and J lost 7 bases.

The genes are TRBV6-5 and TRBJ2-7; D remains ambiguous. V was clipped by 6 bases and J by 0 bases, with 6 bases between them. This CDR3 comprises 12 residues. Germline CDR1 reads MNHEY; CDR2 reads SVGAGI. The CDR3 spells CASSRSSYEQYF. The CDR3 DNA reads TGTGCCAGCAGCCGCAGCTCCTACGAGCAGTACTTC.

The rearrangement links TRBV6-1 to TRBJ1-1; D gene ambiguous. Germline V gene lookup returns CDR1 MNHNS and CDR2 SASEGT. The germline V and J ends were trimmed by 7 bases and 4 bases, with 13 bases remaining between them. This CDR3 is 13 amino acids long. DNA of the CDR3: TGTGCCAGCAATCCCGTTTCGGGCACTGAAGCTTTCTTT. It translates to CASNPVSGTEAFF.

The chain uses TRBV29-1 and TRBJ1-4; possibly TRBD1 for D (5 bases). The CDR3 has 16 residues. The V gene lost 0 bases and the J gene lost 5 bases, with 16 bases spanning the gap. In germline, CDR1 is SQVTM, CDR2 ANQGSEA. CDR3 sequence (DNA): TGCAGCGTTGAAGATCTGGGGCCAGGGAGGAATGAAAAACTGTTTTTT. This sequence encodes CSVEDLGPGRNEKLFF.

This clone came up a few times. This rearrangement joins TRBV19 to TRBJ1-3; no clear D. V lost 5 bases, J lost 4 bases, and 9 bases lay in between. This CDR3 is 13 amino acids long. Germline-derived CDR1 and CDR2 are LNHDA and SQIVND (reference sequence). CDR3 loop: CASSLLSGNTIYF. The CDR3, as DNA: TGTGCCAGTAGTCTATTATCAGGAAACACCATATATTTT.

The V gene is TRBV6-6, the J gene TRBJ2-1; TRBD2 aligns across 12 bases. V shed 0 bases and J 8 bases; nucleotides not matched to a gene: 5. The CDR3 is 16 residues long. Germline lookup yields CDR1 MNHNY and CDR2 SVGAGI (reference sequence). In nucleotides, the CDR3 is TGTGCCAGCAGTTACTCGACTAGCGGGAGCCTGGATGAGCAGTTCTTC. It yields the protein CASSYSTSGSLDEQFF.

The chain has TRBV4-1 and TRBJ1-5; no firm D call. This CDR3 has 14 amino acids. Deletions cut 1 base from V and 2 bases from J, with 6 bases between. Looked up from germline, CDR1 is MGHRA and CDR2 is YSYEKL. CDR3 in DNA: TGCGCCAGCAGCCAAGGTTATGGCAATCAGCCCCAGCATTTT. This codes for CASSQGYGNQPQHF.

The chain uses TRBV7-2 and TRBJ2-3, with D unresolved. The CDR3 has 13 amino acids. Germline CDR1 SGHTA, CDR2 FQGNSA. V was shortened by 5 bases and J by 0 bases, with 6 bases between the two germline ends. The CDR3 sequence: CASSPPSTDTQYF. The CDR3 DNA is TGTGCCAGCAGCCCCCCTAGCACAGATACGCAGTATTTT. The variable domain in full, completed from reference TRBV7-2 and TRBJ2-3, reads GAGVSQSPSNKVTEKGKDVELRCDPISGHTALYWYRQSLGQGLEFLIYFQGNSAPDKSGLPSDRFSAERTGGSVSTLTIQRTQQEDSAVYLCASSPPSTDTQYFGPGTRLTVL.

This chain links TRBV30 with TRBJ1-4, with unresolved D. Germline values: CDR1 GTSNPN, CDR2 SVGIG (reference sequence). This CDR3 comprises 16 residues. The V gene lost 2 bases and the J gene lost 7 bases, with 20 bases spanning the gap. The CDR3 DNA follows: TGTGCCTGGAGTAGCGGACTTTTGGGTACGAGTGAAAAACTGTTTTTT. It yields the protein CAWSSGLLGTSEKLFF.

This clone was picked up one time. The chain joins TRBV10-1 to TRBJ2-7, with 9 bases that match TRBD2. With V trimmed by 6 bases and J by 0 bases, 3 bases remained unmatched. Germline V gives CDR1 WNHNN, CDR2 SYGVQD (reference sequence). This CDR3 contains 14 residues. The CDR3: CASRSSGGSYEQYF. The CDR3 DNA reads as TGCGCCAGCAGAAGTAGCGGGGGCTCCTACGAGCAGTACTTC.

V is TRBV6-1 and J is TRBJ1-4; D unclear. Deletions cut 2 bases from V and 6 bases from J, with 10 bases between. CDR3 length equals 14 residues. Germline assignment: CDR1 MNHNS and CDR2 SASEGT. CDR3 sequence reads: CASSELRADEKLFF. The CDR3 DNA sequence: TGTGCCAGCAGTGAATTGAGGGCGGATGAAAAACTGTTTTTT.

CDR3 amino acids: CASSEVGQTYSPLHF. CDR3 DNA sequence: TGTGCCAGCAGTGAAGTGGGACAGACTTATTCACCCCTCCACTTT. V gene TRBV6-1 combines with J gene TRBJ1-6; 7 nucleotides agree with TRBD1. CDR1 is MNHNS and CDR2 is SASEGT in the germline V gene. The CDR3 runs to 15 residues. The trim removed 1 base at V and 8 bases at J, leaving 5 bases unmatched.

The rearrangement uses TRBV9 and TRBJ2-7, with D possibly TRBD2 on 5 matching bases. The CDR3 is 16 amino acids. Germline lookup yields CDR1 SGDLS and CDR2 YYNGEE. Trimming took 0 bases from V and 3 from J, leaving 16 bases between them. The CDR3 DNA sequence: TGTGCCAGCAGCGTAGTAGGGTGGGTTGGGAGCTACGAGCAGTACTTC. The encoded protein is CASSVVGWVGSYEQYF.

This chain links TRBV2 with TRBJ1-4; tentatively, D is TRBD1 (5 bases). This CDR3 region has 13 residues. V was shortened by 7 bases and J by 3 bases, with 9 bases between the two germline ends. Germline CDR1 is SNHLY and CDR2 is FYNNEI. CDR3: CASKKQANEKLFF. In DNA, the CDR3 is TGTGCCAGCAAAAAACAGGCTAATGAAAAACTGTTTTTT.

In its sample, this clone was seen once. V gene TRBV6-6 combines with J gene TRBJ1-5, with D possibly being TRBD1 (6 bases). From germline, CDR1 is MNHNY and CDR2 SVGAGI (reference sequence). This CDR3 region has 14 residues. V lost 6 bases and J lost 8, with 17 bases in between. Written as DNA, the CDR3 is TGTGCCAGCAGAAAAGGGCAGGGGTGGGAGCCCCAGCATTTT. Translation: CASRKGQGWEPQHF.

The genes are TRBV5-4 and TRBJ2-3; 10 bases line up with TRBD2. CDR3 length: 15 amino acids. Germline CDR1 is SGHNT and CDR2 is YYREEE (reference sequence). J was trimmed by 2 bases and V by 4 bases; bases with no gene match: 4. The CDR3 DNA reads TGTGCCAGCAGCCTAGGACTAGCGGACACAGATACGCAGTATTTT. Translated, it gives CASSLGLADTDTQYF.

The V and J genes are TRBV9 and TRBJ2-3; weak D call: TRBD2 (7 bases). The CDR3 totals 16 residues. V was clipped by 3 bases and J by 1 base, with 15 bases between them. Germline V gene data show CDR1 as SGDLS and CDR2 as YYNGEE. Written as DNA, the CDR3 is TGTGCCAGCAGCGCCTGGGTAGGGGGGGGCACAGATACGCAGTATTTT. This sequence encodes CASSAWVGGGTDTQYF.

The chain couples TRBV11-2 to TRBJ1-1; D is uncertain. V gave up 5 bases and J gave up 0 bases, with 13 bases separating them. The CDR3 runs to 15 residues. Per the germline V gene, CDR1 is SGHAT and CDR2 is FQNNGV. The CDR3 bases are TGTGCCAGCAGCCCCCCGGGAGCGATGAACACTGAAGCTTTCTTT. This sequence encodes CASSPPGAMNTEAFF.

The J gene is TRBJ1-1, the V gene TRBV6-1; a weak D match, TRBD1 (5 bases). This CDR3 region has 13 residues. V lost 6 bases and J 5 bases, leaving 13 bases between the germline ends. CDR1 and CDR2 from the germline V gene are MNHNS and SASEGT. In DNA form, the CDR3 reads TGTGCCAGCAGACTCCCGGGGGGGACTGAAGCTTTCTTT. It codes for CASRLPGGTEAFF.

The gene calls are TRBV12-2 and TRBJ2-5; TRBD2 is the table's D call and was not checked against the DNA. TRBV12-2 counts as a pseudogene. CDR3 length: 14 amino acids. The CDR3 loop is CASRLGGAGETQYF. CDR3 DNA: TGTGCAAGTCGCTTGGGGGGGGCCGGGGAGACCCAGTACTTC.

This rearrangement joins TRBV25-1 to TRBJ1-1; 9 positions match TRBD1. Germline lookup yields CDR1 MGHDK and CDR2 SYGVNS. CDR3 size: 15 residues. V was pared by 6 bases and J by 4 bases, with 9 bases of the junction left unmatched. CDR3 amino acids: CASRDPGTGPTEAFF. The CDR3 bases are TGTGCCAGCAGGGATCCAGGGACAGGGCCCACTGAAGCTTTCTTT. The full variable domain, in which reference TRBV25-1 and TRBJ1-1 provide the parts outside the CDR3, is EADIYQTPRYLVIGTGKKITLECSQTMGHDKMYWYQQDPGMELHLIHYSYGVNSTEKGDLSSESTVSRIRTEHFPLTLESARPSHTSQYLCASRDPGTGPTEAFFGQGTRLTVV.

J is TRBJ1-3 and V is TRBV5-1; no reliable D call. The CDR3 has 14 amino acids. Trimming shortened V by 0 bases and J by 3 bases, and 7 bases separated the two germline ends. CDR1 is SGHRS and CDR2 is YFSETQ in the germline V gene. The CDR3 protein is CASSLGGLGNTIYF. In DNA form, the CDR3 reads TGCGCCAGCAGCTTGGGTGGGCTTGGAAACACCATATATTTT.

This rearrangement joins TRBV7-9 to TRBJ1-2; D is unclear. This CDR3 is built from 13 residues. Germline loops: CDR1 SEHNR, CDR2 FQNEAQ (reference sequence). Trimming left V 3 bases short and J 0 bases short, with 5 bases between. The DNA of the CDR3 is TGTGCCAGCAGCTTTGAGACTAACTATGGCTACACCTTC. Amino acids: CASSFETNYGYTF.